A single sample is the source of the 11 T cell receptor beta chains below, sequenced in a study of cytomegalovirus exposure and HLA in healthy donors. It was with 60 Vbeta and 13 Jbeta primers that the PCR ran. This table comes from immunoSEQ multiplex PCR, and its TCRdb copy is limited to in-frame clones, with some not included. The sample contains tens of thousands of clones, around 80% of which appear only once. The sample was PBMCs. These receptors all come from a male donor in good health and CMV-seropositive.

The chain joins TRBV6-5 to TRBJ2-5; TRBD1 matches at 8 bases. Judging by the DNA end, TRBJ2-7 fits better; the J call may be wrong. In germline, CDR1 is MNHEY, CDR2 SVGAGI. The CDR3 sequence is 14 residues long. The CDR3 is CASSYRTGRYEQYF. In DNA form, the CDR3 reads TGTGCCAGCAGTTACAGGACAGGGAGGTACGAGCAGTACTTC.

This chain connects TRBV27 to TRBJ2-3; a possible D gene is TRBD2 (6 bases). The CDR3 loop spans 14 amino acids. Germline V gene lookup returns CDR1 MNHEY and CDR2 SMNVEV (reference sequence). Trimming removed 5 bases from V and 0 bases from J, with 9 bases in between. CDR3 protein: CASSVGTSTDTQYF. In DNA form, the CDR3 reads TGTGCCAGCAGTGTCGGGACTAGCACAGATACGCAGTATTTT.

DNA for the CDR3: TGTGCCAGCAGAAGGACAGGTGCTACCTACGAGCAGTACTTC. The encoded protein is CASRRTGATYEQYF. V is TRBV27 and J is TRBJ2-5, with TRBD1 matching over 7 bases. The J call is in doubt because the DNA end fits TRBJ2-7 better. This CDR3 region has 14 residues. CDR1 and CDR2 from the germline V gene are MNHEY and SMNVEV (reference sequence).

The CDR3 spells CASSRRRDTYEQYF. The CDR3 bases are TGTGCCAGCAGCCGTCGTAGGGACACCTACGAGCAGTACTTC. V is TRBV14 and J is TRBJ2-7, with D possibly being TRBD1 (6 bases). Germline CDR1 is SGHDN and CDR2 is FVKESK. Trimming cost V 4 bases and J 2 bases, with 12 bases left between them. CDR3 size: 14 residues.

This rearrangement joins TRBV28 to TRBJ2-2; D might be TRBD2 (5 bases). Germline CDR1 and CDR2: MDHEN and SYDVKM. The CDR3 runs 18 residues. The germline V and J ends were trimmed by 1 base and 6 bases, with 21 bases remaining between them. The CDR3 DNA sequence: TGTGCCAGCAGTTTATTGGTCTCGGGGTGGCTAGTGGCCGGGGAGCTGTTTTTT. Its protein is CASSLLVSGWLVAGELFF.

This clone has only a few counts. The junction shows a germline mismatch at one end, possibly a read error. V usage is TRBV27 and J usage is TRBJ2-7, with 10 bases matching TRBD1. CDR1 and CDR2 from the germline V gene are MNHEY and SMNVEV (reference sequence). The CDR3 length is 14 residues. CDR3 DNA: TGTGCCAGCAGTTCCTCCGGGACAGGGGTTTTATTGACGTTC. The encoded protein is CASSSSGTGVLLTF.

The chain uses TRBV30 and TRBJ2-7; TRBD2 matches at 7 bases. Trimming took 4 bases from V and 6 from J; bases not matched to a gene: 9. Germline loops: CDR1 GTSNPN, CDR2 SVGIG (reference sequence). The CDR3 has 13 residues. The DNA for the CDR3 is TGTGCCTGGAACCTGGGGGGGGATGGCGAGCAGTACTTC. This gives the protein CAWNLGGDGEQYF.

The chain links TRBV14 to TRBJ2-7; no clear D. CDR1 and CDR2 from the germline V gene are SGHDN and FVKESK. V was cut by 4 bases and J by 3 bases, with 10 bases left in between. The CDR3 sequence is 13 residues long. The CDR3 DNA sequence: TGTGCCAGCAGCCTCGAGAGAGGCTACGAGCAGTACTTC. Translation gives CASSLERGYEQYF.

The rearrangement links TRBV7-9 to TRBJ2-3; TRBD2 matches 9 bases. V lost 6 bases, J lost 0 bases, and 7 bases stayed unmatched. The germline CDR1 and CDR2 sequences are SEHNR and FQNEAQ (reference sequence). There are 16 residues in the CDR3. The DNA of the CDR3 is TGTGCCAGCAGAAAGACTAGCGGATATAGCACAGATACGCAGTATTTT. Encoded protein: CASRKTSGYSTDTQYF.

This sequence joins TRBV7-2 and TRBJ2-3; D not resolved. CDR3 length: 12 residues. In germline, CDR1 is SGHTA, CDR2 FQGNSA. V was cut by 6 bases and J by 4 bases, with 8 bases left in between. The CDR3 DNA reads TGTGCCAGCAGTTATCGTTCAGATACGCAGTATTTT. Amino acids: CASSYRSDTQYF.

This chain joins TRBV19 and TRBJ2-5, with D uncertain. The CDR3 spans 15 residues. The V end was cut by 2 bases, the J end by 1 base, with 11 bases between. The germline V gene has CDR1 LNHDA and CDR2 SQIVND (reference sequence). CDR3 coding DNA: TGTGCCAGTAGTATACGTACTTCTCTCCAAGAGACCCAGTACTTC. Its translation is CASSIRTSLQETQYF.